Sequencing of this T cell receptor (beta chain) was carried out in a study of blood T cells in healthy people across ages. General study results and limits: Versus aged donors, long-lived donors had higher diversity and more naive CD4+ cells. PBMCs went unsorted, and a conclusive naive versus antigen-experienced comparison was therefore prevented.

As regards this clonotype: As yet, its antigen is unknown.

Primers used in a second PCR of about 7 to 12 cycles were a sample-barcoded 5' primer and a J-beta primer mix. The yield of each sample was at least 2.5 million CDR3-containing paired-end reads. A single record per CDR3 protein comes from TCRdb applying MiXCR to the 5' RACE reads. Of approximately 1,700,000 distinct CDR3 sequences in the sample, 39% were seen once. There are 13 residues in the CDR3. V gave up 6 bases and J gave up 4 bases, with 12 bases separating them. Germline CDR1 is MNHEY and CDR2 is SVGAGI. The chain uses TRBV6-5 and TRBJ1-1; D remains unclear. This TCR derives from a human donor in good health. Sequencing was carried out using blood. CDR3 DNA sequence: TGTGCCAGCAGCTCCCTGGTAGCCACTGAAGCTTTCTTT. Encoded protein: CASSSLVATEAFF.